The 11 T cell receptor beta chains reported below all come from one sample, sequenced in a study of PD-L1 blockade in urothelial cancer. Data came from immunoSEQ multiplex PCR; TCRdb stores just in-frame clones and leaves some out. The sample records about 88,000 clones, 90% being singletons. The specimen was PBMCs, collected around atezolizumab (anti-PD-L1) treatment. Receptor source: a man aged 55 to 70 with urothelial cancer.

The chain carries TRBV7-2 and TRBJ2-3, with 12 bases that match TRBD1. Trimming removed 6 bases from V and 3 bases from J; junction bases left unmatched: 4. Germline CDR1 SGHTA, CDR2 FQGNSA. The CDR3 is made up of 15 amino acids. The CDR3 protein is CASRRDRGRTDTQYF. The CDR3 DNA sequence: TGTGCCAGCAGACGGGACAGGGGGCGAACAGATACGCAGTATTTT.

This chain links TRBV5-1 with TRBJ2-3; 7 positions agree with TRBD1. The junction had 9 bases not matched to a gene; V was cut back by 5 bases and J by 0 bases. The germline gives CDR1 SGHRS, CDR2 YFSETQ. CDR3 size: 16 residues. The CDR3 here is CASSPRGPTSTDTQYF. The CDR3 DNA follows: TGCGCCAGCAGTCCTAGGGGGCCTACAAGCACAGATACGCAGTATTTT.

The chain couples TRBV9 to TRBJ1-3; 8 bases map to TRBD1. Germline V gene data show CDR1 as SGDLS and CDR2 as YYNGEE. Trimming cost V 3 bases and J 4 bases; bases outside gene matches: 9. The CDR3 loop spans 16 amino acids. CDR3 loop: CASSAGAYRGGNTIYF. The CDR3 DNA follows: TGTGCCAGCAGCGCAGGGGCCTACAGGGGGGGAAACACCATATATTTT. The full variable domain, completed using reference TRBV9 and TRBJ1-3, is DSGVTQTPKHLITATGQRVTLRCSPRSGDLSVYWYQQSLDQGLQFLIQYYNGEERAKGNILERFSAQQFPDLHSELNLSSLELGDSALYFCASSAGAYRGGNTIYFGEGSWLTVV.

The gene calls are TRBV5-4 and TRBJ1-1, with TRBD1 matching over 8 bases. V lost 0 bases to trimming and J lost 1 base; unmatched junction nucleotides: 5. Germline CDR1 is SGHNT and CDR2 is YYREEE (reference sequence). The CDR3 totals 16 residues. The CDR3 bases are TGTGCCAGCAGCTTGGGCCCGGGGACAGGGAACACTGAAGCTTTCTTT. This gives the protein CASSLGPGTGNTEAFF.

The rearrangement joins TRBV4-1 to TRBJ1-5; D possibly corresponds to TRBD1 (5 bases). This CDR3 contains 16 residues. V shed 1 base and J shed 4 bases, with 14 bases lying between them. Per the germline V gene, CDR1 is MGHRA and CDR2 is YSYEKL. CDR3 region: CASSQVARGINQPQHF. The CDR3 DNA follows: TGCGCCAGCAGCCAAGTCGCGCGGGGGATTAATCAGCCCCAGCATTTT.

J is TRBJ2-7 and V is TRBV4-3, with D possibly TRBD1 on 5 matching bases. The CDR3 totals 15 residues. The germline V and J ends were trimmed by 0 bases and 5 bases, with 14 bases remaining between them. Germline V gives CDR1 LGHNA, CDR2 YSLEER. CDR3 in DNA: TGCGCCAGCAGCCAAGATTCGGCCCAGGGCGACGAGCAGTACTTC. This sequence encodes CASSQDSAQGDEQYF.

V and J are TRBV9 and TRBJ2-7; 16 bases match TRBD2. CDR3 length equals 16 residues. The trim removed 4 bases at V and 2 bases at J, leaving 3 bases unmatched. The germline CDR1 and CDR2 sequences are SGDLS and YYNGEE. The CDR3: CASSPGLAGGPYEQYF. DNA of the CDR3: TGTGCCAGCAGCCCGGGACTAGCGGGAGGGCCCTACGAGCAGTACTTC.

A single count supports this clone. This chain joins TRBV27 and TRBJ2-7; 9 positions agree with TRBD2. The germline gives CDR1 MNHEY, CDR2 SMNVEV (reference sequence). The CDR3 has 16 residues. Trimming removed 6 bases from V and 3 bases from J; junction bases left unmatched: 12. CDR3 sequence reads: CASSPSPTSGNYEQYF. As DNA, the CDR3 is TGTGCCAGCAGCCCCTCACCGACTAGCGGCAACTACGAGCAGTACTTC.

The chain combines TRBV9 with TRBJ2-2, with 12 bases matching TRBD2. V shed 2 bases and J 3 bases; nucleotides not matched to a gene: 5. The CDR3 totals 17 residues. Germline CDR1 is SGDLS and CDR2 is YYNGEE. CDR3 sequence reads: CASSVTLAGGHTGELFF. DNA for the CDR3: TGTGCCAGCAGCGTCACCCTAGCGGGGGGGCACACCGGGGAGCTGTTTTTT.

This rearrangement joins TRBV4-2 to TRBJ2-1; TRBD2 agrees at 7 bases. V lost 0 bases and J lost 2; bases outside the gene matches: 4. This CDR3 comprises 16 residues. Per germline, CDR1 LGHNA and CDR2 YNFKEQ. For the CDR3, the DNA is TGTGCCAGCAGCCAAGAACCGGGACTAACCTACAATGAGCAGTTCTTC. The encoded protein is CASSQEPGLTYNEQFF.

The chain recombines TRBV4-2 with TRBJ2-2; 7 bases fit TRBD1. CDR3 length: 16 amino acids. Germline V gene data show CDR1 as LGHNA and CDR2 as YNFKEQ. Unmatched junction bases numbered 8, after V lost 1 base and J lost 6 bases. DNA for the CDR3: TGTGCCAGCAGCCAAGCGCAGGGGGATGTCGCCGGGGAGCTGTTTTTT. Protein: CASSQAQGDVAGELFF.